This T cell receptor (beta chain) is drawn from a study of cytotoxic CD8 clonotypes in ibrutinib-treated CLL (dated by TCRdb to 2020 to 2022). At the level of the whole study: The cohort was composed of about a dozen relapsed/refractory and around 15 treatment-naive patients; IGHV unmutated status was identified in roughly 18 patients. Responses were partial in some 24 patients and complete in 2; after median about 70 months follow-up, around 15 stayed in remission and approximately twelve progressed. Response samples were taken after a median of approximately a year on treatment, ranging from about 6 to 40 months. On average, each sample yielded 250,000 to 300,000 productive templates and 94,082 productive rearrangements. Longitudinal samples were available for about 30% of the 86 trial participants. Cryopreserved peripheral blood mononuclear cells were collected before treatment, at response, and at either disease progression or sustained remission. All remission and progressive disease samples were collected while patients were still receiving ibrutinib. Overall study outcomes, separate from this receptor: Public clonotypes were rare and either shrank or stayed stable during treatment, and the rise in clonality at ibrutinib response reflected expansion of private clonotypes. Sustained-remission and progressing patients did not have matched sampling times, and lymph node repertoires were not examined. Baseline clonality exceeded that of age-matched healthy donors and correlated strongly with circulating CD8+ T-cell counts. Clonality increased at ibrutinib response, stayed stable in sustained remission, and fell back toward baseline at progression.

The goal of deep resolution MiSeq sequencing was a depth between 1 in 1 million and 1 in 200,000 T cells, and coverage averaged 10x per clonotype. The immunoSEQ hsTCRB Kit was used to generate the TCR beta libraries. Per the source publication's procedure: The data were analyzed with ImmunoSEQ Analyzer and ImmunoSEQ Data Assistant, and V, D and J gene assignments followed IMGT definitions. Clonality was computed as one minus normalized Shannon entropy of productive rearrangement frequencies, ranging from 0 to 1. Public clonotype analysis was restricted to overrepresented clonotypes comprising at least 0.05% of each patient's repertoire. About a dozen repertoires from age-matched healthy donors, obtained from immuneACCESS, served as clonality controls. Here the immuneACCESS table is served through TCRdb, limited to in-frame sequences with V and J called. Missing clones are a known gap in these copies; in checked studies unresolved V genes cover under half, and the rest lacks a known reason. V and J calls and clone size are copied from that table; D and trimming were computed from the DNA. This sample lists around 150,000 clones; roughly 88% were detected once. The ten largest account for roughly 3% of the sample.

About this clone itself: Its antigen specificity is not known. No much larger clone is present one base from it, and per-base qualities are unavailable.

Interpreted using the paper, the time point label stands for: progressive disease on ibrutinib. About 2 micrograms of genomic DNA were extracted from cryopreserved PBMCs for TCR beta library preparation. High-throughput TCR beta sequencing was performed on longitudinal blood samples from CLL patients receiving ibrutinib monotherapy. The patients took part in an open-label, single-center phase 2 trial of ibrutinib monotherapy. The cysteine opens and the phenylalanine closes a CDR3 of 13 amino acids. Only the CDR3 DNA is retained, 39 bases long and in frame from the first base. CDR1 GTSNPN and CDR2 SVGIG are derived from the germline V gene (reference sequence). V is cut by 8 bases and J by 0 bases, and the space between the germline ends is 11 bases.

This receptor was identified in a human donor with chronic lymphocytic leukemia. Sequenced material: PBMCs, taken at disease progression, from a patient treated with ibrutinib. Here the chain combines TRBV30 and TRBJ1-3, with a tentative D gene TRBD1 over 6 matching bases. The DNA reads as follows: TGTGCCCGACAGGAGCTCTCTGGAAACACCATATATTTT. Its translation is CARQELSGNTIYF.